This T cell receptor beta chain was observed in a study of shared T cell receptors in the human thymus. Clones were sequenced by immunoSEQ multiplex PCR, and TCRdb holds only the in-frame ones, with some missing. This sample carries 500,000 to 850,000 clones, more than 75% of them seen once, and the ten largest clones take just under 0.0095%. Trimming at V came to 7 bases and at J to 2 bases, leaving 8 bases not matched to a gene. Germline values: CDR1 SNHLY, CDR2 FYNNEI. This CDR3 contains 17 residues. This clone turned up a few times. These same data were also listed under a study on human thymus T cells. According to that study: The study used thymus tissue resected during corrective heart surgery.

The genes are TRBV2 and TRBJ2-7; 16 bases map to TRBD2. Sequenced input: thymocytes. The receptor's source is a boy under three years old with a congenital heart defect. CDR3 sequence reads: CASMGLAGGPGAYEQYF. As DNA, the CDR3 is TGTGCCAGCATGGGACTAGCGGGAGGGCCGGGGGCCTACGAGCAGTACTTC.